This is a list of T cell receptor beta chains from one sample in a study of cytomegalovirus exposure and HLA in healthy donors. Profiled with immunoSEQ multiplex PCR; TCRdb holds only in-frame clones, not every one. The table shows approximately 150,000 clones, with over 70% occurring only once. The specimen was PBMCs. The receptors come from a male donor in good health and CMV-seropositive. Both conserved end residues are part of each CDR3. Each record gives: CDR3 protein, V gene, J gene, clone size. Not every row has a clone size; where given, it reads once, few, many or a size class.

CDR3 protein: CASGELTANNYGYTF
V gene: TRBV2
J gene: TRBJ1-2
clone size: -

CDR3 protein: CASSLRGGDPYEQYF
V gene: TRBV11-3
J gene: TRBJ2-7
clone size: -

CDR3 protein: CASSQGGVTYNEQFF
V gene: TRBV4-1
J gene: TRBJ2-1
clone size: -

CDR3 protein: CASSEDRRDGYTF
V gene: TRBV6-1
J gene: TRBJ1-2
clone size: -

CDR3 protein: CASRLAWAEAFF
V gene: TRBV25-1
J gene: TRBJ1-1
clone size: few

CDR3 protein: CASSSSGISFYEQYF
V gene: TRBV13
J gene: -
clone size: -

CDR3 protein: CASSSGGLQLLNTEAFF
V gene: TRBV5-1
J gene: TRBJ1-1
clone size: -

CDR3 protein: CASSDSPGGEHTDTQYF
V gene: TRBV6-4
J gene: TRBJ2-3
clone size: -

CDR3 protein: CASSVAPGEMLYGYTF
V gene: TRBV9
J gene: TRBJ1-2
clone size: -

CDR3 protein: CATRTTRDQYYGYTF
V gene: TRBV15
J gene: TRBJ1-2
clone size: once

CDR3 protein: CASSDPRGLDTQYF
V gene: TRBV18
J gene: TRBJ2-3
clone size: -

CDR3 protein: CASTQRTGVRNTEAFF
V gene: TRBV19
J gene: TRBJ1-1
clone size: once

CDR3 protein: CSARHNYGYTF
V gene: TRBV20-1
J gene: TRBJ1-2
clone size: few

CDR3 protein: CASSQGNRGEGYTF
V gene: TRBV14
J gene: TRBJ1-2
clone size: -

CDR3 protein: CASSQQESSYNSPLHF
V gene: TRBV18
J gene: TRBJ1-6
clone size: -

CDR3 protein: CASSLGTGYSYEQYF
V gene: TRBV7-2
J gene: TRBJ2-7
clone size: -

CDR3 protein: CASSAMGGRDEQFF
V gene: TRBV9
J gene: TRBJ2-1
clone size: -

CDR3 protein: CASSQTVGQGAHYEQYF
V gene: TRBV4-1
J gene: TRBJ2-7
clone size: -

CDR3 protein: CAWRQLNEQFF
V gene: TRBV30
J gene: TRBJ2-1
clone size: -

CDR3 protein: CASSQERSGNYGYTF
V gene: TRBV4-3
J gene: TRBJ1-2
clone size: -

CDR3 protein: CASSVGLAGGYEQFF
V gene: TRBV9
J gene: TRBJ2-1
clone size: -

CDR3 protein: CASSGEGAGGTYNEQFF
V gene: TRBV5-6
J gene: TRBJ2-1
clone size: few

CDR3 protein: CASSQPFVGQVNSPLHF
V gene: TRBV4-1
J gene: TRBJ1-6
clone size: once

CDR3 protein: CASRATGGWETQYF
V gene: TRBV11-1
J gene: TRBJ2-5
clone size: -

CDR3 protein: CASSFNRDGANVLTF
V gene: TRBV6-1
J gene: TRBJ2-6
clone size: -

CDR3 protein: CASSRTNPRQPQHF
V gene: TRBV27
J gene: TRBJ1-5
clone size: -

CDR3 protein: CASSAGTGFEETQYF
V gene: TRBV6-5
J gene: TRBJ2-5
clone size: -

CDR3 protein: CSVELSPSTGELFF
V gene: TRBV29-1
J gene: TRBJ2-2
clone size: once

CDR3 protein: CASSRLGQSNSPLHF
V gene: TRBV14
J gene: TRBJ1-6
clone size: few

CDR3 protein: CASSLATGGYTF
V gene: TRBV7-9
J gene: TRBJ1-2
clone size: once

CDR3 protein: CASSGTGSPNTGELFF
V gene: TRBV9
J gene: TRBJ2-2
clone size: -

CDR3 protein: CASSPGTGNYGYTF
V gene: TRBV5-1
J gene: TRBJ1-2
clone size: few

CDR3 protein: CASSTQTGVGGTQYF
V gene: TRBV7-9
J gene: TRBJ2-3
clone size: -

CDR3 protein: CASLTGYAGTDTQYF
V gene: TRBV2
J gene: TRBJ2-3
clone size: -

CDR3 protein: CASSLGERLSYEQYF
V gene: TRBV5-1
J gene: TRBJ2-7
clone size: -

CDR3 protein: CASSLGLADGNEQFF
V gene: TRBV27
J gene: TRBJ2-1
clone size: -

CDR3 protein: CASSLSLNTGELFF
V gene: TRBV27
J gene: TRBJ2-2
clone size: -

CDR3 protein: CASSVLGQGGEQYF
V gene: TRBV5-5
J gene: TRBJ2-7
clone size: few

CDR3 protein: CASSLSGSTEAFF
V gene: TRBV11-1
J gene: TRBJ1-1
clone size: -

CDR3 protein: CASSISLGTLREQYF
V gene: TRBV19
J gene: TRBJ2-7
clone size: once

CDR3 protein: CASSLAVTAGELFF
V gene: TRBV5-6
J gene: TRBJ2-2
clone size: few

CDR3 protein: CAISWTGGLNYGYTF
V gene: TRBV10-3
J gene: TRBJ1-2
clone size: -

CDR3 protein: CASSVYGGAYEQYF
V gene: TRBV2
J gene: TRBJ2-7
clone size: -

CDR3 protein: CASSGGVSSYNEQFF
V gene: TRBV7-7
J gene: TRBJ2-1
clone size: -

CDR3 protein: CASSYGTDLYEQYF
V gene: TRBV7-6
J gene: TRBJ2-7
clone size: -

CDR3 protein: CASSLRWAGSPFSGNTIYF
V gene: TRBV11-2
J gene: TRBJ1-3
clone size: -

CDR3 protein: CAWGAGMAIEAFF
V gene: TRBV30
J gene: TRBJ1-1
clone size: few

CDR3 protein: CASSSLGQINYGYTF
V gene: TRBV6-5
J gene: TRBJ1-2
clone size: -

CDR3 protein: CASAGQGAGNEQFF
V gene: TRBV2
J gene: TRBJ2-1
clone size: -

CDR3 protein: CASSQPGQGGETQYF
V gene: TRBV4-1
J gene: TRBJ2-5
clone size: -

CDR3 protein: CASSDRRTTLSYEQYF
V gene: TRBV6-1
J gene: TRBJ2-7
clone size: -

CDR3 protein: CASSTGTGGLGTDTQYF
V gene: TRBV5-1
J gene: TRBJ2-3
clone size: -

CDR3 protein: CASRRLGRGRKTHEQYF
V gene: TRBV25-1
J gene: TRBJ2-7
clone size: -

CDR3 protein: CASSLGPAAGADTEAFF
V gene: TRBV5-5
J gene: TRBJ1-1
clone size: -

CDR3 protein: CSVRDTYNEQFF
V gene: TRBV29-1
J gene: TRBJ2-1
clone size: once

CDR3 protein: CASSYGGAGEETQYF
V gene: TRBV6-6
J gene: TRBJ2-5
clone size: -

CDR3 protein: CASSLSMYGAETSVYGYTF
V gene: TRBV27
J gene: TRBJ1-2
clone size: -

CDR3 protein: CASNQVNTGELFF
V gene: TRBV5-4
J gene: TRBJ2-2
clone size: once

CDR3 protein: CASSPGSGLLNTQYF
V gene: TRBV19
J gene: TRBJ2-3
clone size: -